Shown below are 27 T cell receptor beta chains from a single sample sequenced in a study of shared clonotypes between healthy human individuals (dated by TCRdb to 2020 to 2022). Libraries were made using the immunoSEQ multiplex PCR assay. As stored in TCRdb, this immuneACCESS dataset retains in-frame rearrangements with V and J assigned. A fraction of the clones does not appear; measured against another copy, unresolved V genes explain less than half of the discrepancy, and the remainder lacks a known reason. This sample holds about 1,900,000 clones; approximately 94% were observed only once. The ten largest clones take up 1% to 1.5% of the sample. CD8 naive samples consisted of CD45RO-negative cells that were positively selected for CCR7, yielding a CD45RA+CCR7+ population without TemRA cells. The specimen was naive CD8+ T cells sorted from blood. The meaning of the sample's cell subset or site label: CD45RA+CCR7+. The source is a man in his late teens or twenties in good health.

The chain joins TRBV5-6 to TRBJ2-5; 7 bases line up with TRBD1. Germline V gene data show CDR1 as SGHDT and CDR2 as YYEEEE. V lost 4 bases and J lost 1; bases outside the gene matches: 4. The CDR3 runs 14 residues. This CDR3 is CASSPGQVQETQYF. CDR3 coding DNA: TGTGCCAGCAGCCCTGGACAGGTCCAAGAGACCCAGTACTTC.

This clone was counted a single time. The chain recombines TRBV27 with TRBJ2-7, with TRBD2 matching over 9 bases. The CDR3 totals 16 residues. The V and J ends lost 4 bases and 3 bases, in that order; junction bases with no gene match: 10. The germline CDR1 and CDR2 sequences are MNHEY and SMNVEV (reference sequence). CDR3 DNA sequence: TGTGCCAGCAGTTCTAACGGACTAGCGCCAGGCTACGAGCAGTACTTC. Encoded protein: CASSSNGLAPGYEQYF.

The V and J genes are TRBV5-5 and TRBJ2-7; 9 positions match TRBD1. The V and J ends lost 3 bases and 6 bases, in that order; junction bases with no gene match: 1. The CDR3 spans 12 residues. Germline CDR1 and CDR2: SGHKS and YYEKEE (reference sequence). The CDR3: CASSWTGVEQYF. CDR3 nucleotide sequence: TGTGCCAGCAGCTGGACAGGGGTCGAGCAGTACTTC. The whole variable domain, filled in from reference TRBV5-5 and TRBJ2-7, reads DAGVTQSPTHLIKTRGQQVTLRCSPISGHKSVSWYQQVLGQGPQFIFQYYEKEERGRGNFPDRFSARQFPNYSSELNVNALLLGDSALYLCASSWTGVEQYFGPGTRLTVT.

This chain connects TRBV7-9 to TRBJ2-7; D may be TRBD1 or TRBD2 (5 bases each). The V gene's germline CDR1 is SEHNR and CDR2 FQNEAQ (reference sequence). Trimming left V 5 bases short and J 0 bases short, with 11 bases between. This CDR3 region has 14 residues. CDR3 loop: CASSRDESSYEQYF. CDR3 bases: TGTGCCAGCAGCCGGGACGAAAGCTCCTACGAGCAGTACTTC.

V and J are TRBV29-1 and TRBJ2-3; D unclear. This CDR3 comprises 13 residues. CDR1 is SQVTM, CDR2 ANQGSEA, per germline. Trimming stripped 5 bases from V and 2 bases from J, with 11 bases between. The CDR3 region is CSVSGPVTDTQYF. CDR3 sequence (DNA): TGCAGCGTTTCCGGGCCGGTCACAGATACGCAGTATTTT.

The CDR3 DNA follows: TGTGCCAGCAGCTTGGGGTCTAGTCCCTACGAGCAGTACTTC. It translates to CASSLGSSPYEQYF. The J gene is TRBJ2-7, the V gene TRBV13, with unresolved D. V shed 3 bases and J shed 2 bases, with 11 bases lying between them. CDR1 and CDR2 (germline): PRHDT, FYEKMQ (reference sequence). The CDR3 is 14 amino acids.

The chain employs TRBV7-9 and TRBJ1-4, with D hard to call. Germline CDR1 and CDR2: SEHNR and FQNEAQ (reference sequence). The CDR3 is 13 amino acids. V was cut by 5 bases and J by 5 bases, with 9 bases left in between. The CDR3 here is CASSHPLNEKLFF. Written as DNA, the CDR3 is TGTGCCAGCAGCCACCCCCTGAATGAAAAACTGTTTTTT.

The chain couples TRBV30 to TRBJ1-2; the D is unclear. The CDR3 spans 14 residues. Germline CDR1 and CDR2: GTSNPN and SVGIG (reference sequence). V was cut by 2 bases and J by 6 bases, with 16 bases left in between. The CDR3 reads CAWSWTLAMDGYTF. Written as DNA, the CDR3 is TGTGCCTGGAGTTGGACCTTAGCTATGGATGGCTACACCTTC.

This rearrangement joins TRBV19 to TRBJ2-7, with no clear D. This CDR3 is built from 13 residues. V was pared by 6 bases and J by 2 bases, with 11 bases between. Germline loops: CDR1 LNHDA, CDR2 SQIVND (reference sequence). The CDR3 region has the DNA TGTGCCAGTAGCCATGGACGGGCCTACGAGCAGTACTTC. Protein: CASSHGRAYEQYF.

This chain uses TRBV28 with TRBJ2-1, with D perhaps matching TRBD1 (6 bases). The V end lost 6 bases, the J end lost 1 base, and 10 bases lay between the germline ends. The germline V gene encodes CDR1 MDHEN and CDR2 SYDVKM. The CDR3 extends over 14 amino acids. CDR3 nucleotides: TGTGCCAGCAGATCTACAGGGTCCTACAATGAGCAGTTCTTC. Its protein product is CASRSTGSYNEQFF.

The chain uses TRBV5-1 and TRBJ2-1; 10 bases are shared with TRBD1. V lost 3 bases, J lost 5 bases, and 5 bases stayed unmatched. Germline values: CDR1 SGHRS, CDR2 YFSETQ. This CDR3 region has 15 residues. CDR3 DNA sequence: TGCGCCAGCAGCTCCGGACAGGGGGGGCACAATGAGCAGTTCTTC. This gives the protein CASSSGQGGHNEQFF.

The CDR3 spells CASSAISGYNEQFF. The CDR3 DNA follows: TGTGCCAGCAGCGCAATAAGTGGCTACAATGAGCAGTTCTTC. The rearrangement joins TRBV9 to TRBJ2-1, with D unresolved. The CDR3 runs to 14 residues. The germline CDR1 and CDR2 sequences are SGDLS and YYNGEE. The V gene lost 3 bases and the J gene lost 3 bases, with 10 bases spanning the gap.

V is TRBV19 and J is TRBJ1-2, with a weak D call TRBD1 (5 bases). The CDR3 runs 12 residues. V lost 9 bases to trimming and J lost 8 bases, with 16 bases between them. Germline assignment: CDR1 LNHDA and CDR2 SQIVND (reference sequence). The CDR3 protein is CASSPDGGGYTF. The CDR3 nucleotides are TGTGCCAGCTCTCCTGACGGGGGGGGCTACACCTTC.

This clone occurred once. The chain links TRBV5-1 to TRBJ1-1; TRBD1 agrees at 7 bases. The ends lost 1 base at V and 5 bases at J; junction bases unmatched: 14. The V gene's germline CDR1 is SGHRS and CDR2 YFSETQ. This CDR3 is 17 amino acids long. As DNA, the CDR3 is TGCGCCAGCAGCTTGACAATCCAGACAGGGCTTTTAACTGAAGCTTTCTTT. Translation: CASSLTIQTGLLTEAFF.

This rearrangement joins TRBV6-6 to TRBJ2-5; TRBD1 agrees at 7 bases. J gave up 5 bases and V 5 bases, and 11 bases lay outside the gene matches. The V gene's germline CDR1 is MNHNY and CDR2 SVGAGI (reference sequence). The CDR3 contains 15 residues. CDR3 loop: CASSPTGAAWETQYF. In nucleotides, the CDR3 is TGTGCCAGCAGTCCTACAGGGGCGGCTTGGGAGACCCAGTACTTC.

The chain uses TRBV6-1 and TRBJ1-1; tentative D call: TRBD1 (5 bases). CDR1 is MNHNS, CDR2 SASEGT, per germline. V lost 6 bases and J lost 4, with 15 bases in between. There are 14 residues in the CDR3. For the CDR3, the DNA is TGTGCCAGCAGGGGAGAAATTGGGGCCACTGAAGCTTTCTTT. Translating it yields CASRGEIGATEAFF.

The chain recombines TRBV30 with TRBJ2-2; D unresolved. The germline CDR1 and CDR2 sequences are GTSNPN and SVGIG (reference sequence). V lost 4 bases and J 2 bases, leaving 8 bases between the germline ends. The CDR3 totals 13 residues. CDR3 in amino acids: CAWNELNTGELFF. The CDR3 region has the DNA TGTGCCTGGAACGAATTAAACACCGGGGAGCTGTTTTTT.

Regarding this clone: The sample has other DNA sequences that encode this CDR3 too. The chain's CDR3 is CASSLGPAYEQYF. As DNA, the CDR3 is TGTGCCAGCAGCTTAGGGCCGGCCTACGAGCAGTACTTC. J is TRBJ2-7 and V is TRBV11-2; D is unclear. The length of the CDR3 is 13 residues. Germline V gene sequence: CDR1 SGHAT, CDR2 FQNNGV. Trimming removed 1 base at V and 2 bases at J, with 6 bases between.

The rearrangement uses TRBV15 and TRBJ2-7, with 7 bases identical to TRBD1. This CDR3 is built from 14 residues. Trimming removed 4 bases from V and 2 bases from J; junction bases left unmatched: 5. Germline values: CDR1 LNHNV, CDR2 YYDKDF (reference sequence). CDR3 region: CATSNRGQAYEQYF. The CDR3 DNA follows: TGTGCCACCAGCAACCGTGGACAGGCCTACGAGCAGTACTTC. The full variable domain, completed using reference TRBV15 and TRBJ2-7, is DAMVIQNPRYQVTQFGKPVTLSCSQTLNHNVMYWYQQKSSQAPKLLFHYYDKDFNNEADTPDNFQSRRPNTSFCFLDIRSPGLGDTAMYLCATSNRGQAYEQYFGPGTRLTVT.

This clone came up once. The rearrangement links TRBV9 to TRBJ2-1; 7 bases map to TRBD2. The CDR3 runs to 15 residues. Germline assignment: CDR1 SGDLS and CDR2 YYNGEE. Unmatched junction bases numbered 10, after V lost 1 base and J lost 9 bases. The CDR3 nucleotides read TGTGCCAGCAGCGTACTGGCGGGGGAAGTGGGTGAGCAGTTCTTC. Its protein product is CASSVLAGEVGEQFF.

The chain carries TRBV5-4 and TRBJ2-7; 7 bases fit TRBD1. Germline V CDR1 and CDR2: SGHNT, YYREEE (reference sequence). This CDR3 comprises 15 residues. V dropped 3 bases and J dropped 6; count of bases not matched to a gene: 12. DNA for the CDR3: TGTGCCAGCAGCTGGGGGACCGGGACAGCTAGCGAGCAGTACTTC. Protein product: CASSWGTGTASEQYF.

The rearrangement joins TRBV5-6 to TRBJ2-1; 7 positions agree with TRBD2. The CDR3 is made up of 17 amino acids. CDR1 and CDR2 (germline): SGHDT, YYEEEE. J was trimmed by 7 bases and V by 5 bases; bases with no gene match: 18. CDR3 DNA: TGTGCCAGCAGTCAACCCCCTTCCGGGAGGTGGTGGAATGAGCAGTTCTTC. Translation gives CASSQPPSGRWWNEQFF.

Notes on this clone: Other DNA sequences from this sample encode an identical CDR3 as well. The chain links TRBV4-1 to TRBJ2-2, with TRBD2 matching over 8 bases. V gave up 6 bases and J gave up 4 bases; unmatched junction bases: 7. Germline V gene lookup returns CDR1 MGHRA and CDR2 YSYEKL. There are 15 residues in the CDR3. In DNA, the CDR3 is TGCGCCAGCAGTCCCCTAGCGGGCGGCACCGGGGAGCTGTTTTTT. Translation gives CASSPLAGGTGELFF.

The V and J genes are TRBV29-1 and TRBJ2-6, with TRBD1 matching 10 bases. The CDR3 length is 18 residues. Germline V gene lookup returns CDR1 SQVTM and CDR2 ANQGSEA. Trimming took 5 bases from V and 0 from J; bases not matched to a gene: 10. The CDR3 reads CSVLSWTGGVSGANVLTF. CDR3 DNA sequence: TGCAGCGTTCTCTCGTGGACAGGGGGAGTCTCTGGGGCCAACGTCCTGACTTTC.

The chain combines TRBV30 with TRBJ2-3, with D perhaps matching TRBD1 or TRBD2 (5 bases each). V lost 0 bases, J lost 4 bases, and 14 bases lay in between. CDR3 size: 15 residues. CDR1 is GTSNPN and CDR2 is SVGIG in the germline V gene (reference sequence). In DNA form, the CDR3 reads TGTGCCTGGAGTGTACCCTGGGGGTCGGCAGATACGCAGTATTTT. This translates into CAWSVPWGSADTQYF.

The chain uses TRBV7-2 and TRBJ2-7; 11 positions agree with TRBD2. The germline CDR1 and CDR2 sequences are SGHTA and FQGNSA. J lost 3 bases, V lost 4 bases, and 5 bases had no gene match. The CDR3 totals 15 residues. CDR3 in amino acids: CASSSSTSGNYEQYF. CDR3 sequence (DNA): TGTGCCAGCAGCTCGTCGACTAGCGGGAACTACGAGCAGTACTTC.

CDR3 DNA: TGCGCCAGCAGTGGTAGTGCGGGACGTAGTTACGAGCAGTACTTC. Its protein is CASSGSAGRSYEQYF. This chain links TRBV10-2 with TRBJ2-7; TRBD2 might be the D (6 bases). Trimming pared 4 bases from V and 4 bases from J, leaving 17 bases between. Germline V gene data show CDR1 as WSHSY and CDR2 as SAAADI. The CDR3 is made up of 15 amino acids.